The sequence of this T cell receptor beta chain was determined in a study of T cell repertoires in cytomegalovirus infection. The overall study: Recently identified HLA-C-restricted CMV epitopes and well-studied HLA-B-restricted CMV epitopes were used by the study. Public signatures in TCR beta pointed to CMV infection and matching HLA type.

About this clonotype: Its target is not known. A much larger clone sits a single nucleotide away, making a read error possible.

TCRdb fed the reads into MiXCR, producing one record per CDR3 protein. The table has about 310,000 distinct CDR3 sequences, 25% seen once. Overall study results and limits: There were carriers of CMV plus the relevant HLA, and cumulative public TCR beta family frequency identified them. The study found HLA-C-restricted CMV-specific TCR beta clonotypes dominating the ex vivo response.

Trimming cost V 2 bases and J 0 bases, with 5 bases left between them. This CDR3 comprises 13 residues. The germline CDR1 and CDR2 sequences are MNHEY and SVGEGT. The sample was cultured PBMCs, taken from culture after CMV antigen stimulation. The V and J genes are TRBV6-2 or TRBV6-3 and TRBJ2-7; D gene uncertain. This TCR derives from a human donor in good health (CMV status not recorded). Some clones in this sample may be carry-over from other donors' samples. The CDR3: CASSYGVSYEQYV. The CDR3 DNA follows: TGTGCCAGCAGTTACGGAGTCTCCTACGAGCAGTACGTC.